The T cell receptor beta chain under discussion was sequenced for a study of blood T cell repertoires in COVID-19 (dated by TCRdb to between 2020 and 2021). About the investigation overall: Collaborator samples came from the United States, Italy and Spain and covered acute and convalescent phases of COVID-19. The material from the prospective study consisted of cDNA or gDNA derived from T cells, B-cell-depleted T cells, or PBMCs. Subjects who had been exposed to COVID-19, were actively infected with it, or had recovered from it provided the deeply sampled blood TCRbeta repertoires that made up the dataset. The repertoires were released in a freely available public database intended as a resource for research on the immune response to SARS-CoV-2. Samples came from the ongoing ImmuneRACE study (first 160 participants) plus 1,254 subjects from 6 global collaborators. Sample metadata almost always included a de-identified subject ID, COVID-19 status, age in years and sex. Where HLA class I and class II types were available, the types were taken from metadata supplied by the sample provider, not from assay-based typing.

Overall study outcomes, separate from this receptor: The quantity of clinical and demographic metadata differed by source and by participant and was supplied without curation.

TCRbeta CDR3 regions were amplified from genomic DNA by means of the immunoSEQ Assay, a bias-controlled multiplex PCR. For the original study's pipeline: Within the assay, amplification of reference gene primers was used to estimate how many nucleated cells each sample contained. Sequence reads were collapsed and filtered to measure the absolute abundance of every unique TCRbeta CDR3 rearrangement. Productive Simpson clonality was computed per sample as the square root of Simpson's diversity index over productive rearrangements. The clones in this table, taken by TCRdb from immuneACCESS, are in-frame only. Not every clone is retained; where verified, under half of the shortfall comes from an unresolved V gene, and the cause of the rest is unknown. V, J and clone size reflect that table, while D and trimming were determined from the DNA. Counted in this sample were 90,000 to 130,000 clones; about 85% of them appeared once. Approximately 1.5% of the sample is held by the ten biggest clonotypes.

Reading the germline V gene gives CDR1 KGHSH and CDR2 LQKENI. The CDR3 runs 13 residues from the cysteine to the phenylalanine. Here the CDR3 DNA is all that survives: 39 bases in frame from base 1. The trim is 3 bases for V and 6 bases for J, with a gap of 11 bases between the germline ends. This clone has a single count. What antigen it recognizes has not been identified. No base qualities exist here, and no much larger clone lies one base off it. Each collaborating institution followed its own protocols to collect whole blood in K2EDTA tubes. For TCRbeta analysis, collaborators shipped samples in one of three forms: frozen whole blood, isolated PBMCs, or DNA extracted from either of those sample types.

The sequence joins TRBV18 to TRBJ1-1; the D gene is perhaps TRBD1, from 5 matching bases. This receptor was obtained from a man aged 35-49 years with acute or convalescent COVID-19. Sequenced: peripheral blood. For the CDR3, the sequence is CASSPQEGAEAFF. The DNA sequence is as follows: TGTGCCAGCTCACCTCAGGAAGGGGCTGAAGCTTTCTTT.